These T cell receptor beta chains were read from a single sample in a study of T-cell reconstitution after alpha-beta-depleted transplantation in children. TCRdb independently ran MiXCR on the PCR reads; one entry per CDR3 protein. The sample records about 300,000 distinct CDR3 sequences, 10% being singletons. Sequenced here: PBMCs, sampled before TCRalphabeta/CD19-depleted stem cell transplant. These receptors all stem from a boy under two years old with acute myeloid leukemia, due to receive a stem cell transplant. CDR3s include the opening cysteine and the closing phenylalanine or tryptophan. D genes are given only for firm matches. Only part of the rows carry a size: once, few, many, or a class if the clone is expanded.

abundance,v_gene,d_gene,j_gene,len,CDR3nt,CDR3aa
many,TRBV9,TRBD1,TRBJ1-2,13,TGTGCCAGCAGCGCGGGGACAGAATATGGCTACACCTTC,CASSAGTEYGYTF
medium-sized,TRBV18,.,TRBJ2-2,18,TGTGCCAGCTCACCACCGGATGGTTTTGGGCCGAACACCGGGGAGCTGTTTTTT,CASSPPDGFGPNTGELFF
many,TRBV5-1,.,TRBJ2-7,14,TGCGCCAGCAGAGCCGGGACGGCCTCCTACGAGCAGTACTTC,CASRAGTASYEQYF
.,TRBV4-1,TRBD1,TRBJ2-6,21,TGCGCCAGCAGCGAACTTTTCCCGGGACAGAATTTTCGCTCTGGGGCCAACGTCCTGACTTTC,CASSELFPGQNFRSGANVLTF
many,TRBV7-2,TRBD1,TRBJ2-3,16,TGTGCCAGCAGCTCCCCCAGGGGGCCGGTGACAGATACGCAGTATTTT,CASSSPRGPVTDTQYF
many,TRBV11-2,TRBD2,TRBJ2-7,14,TGTGCCAGCAGCTCTCTTCTAGCGGGATCCGAGCAGTACTTC,CASSSLLAGSEQYF
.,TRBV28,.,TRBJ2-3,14,TGTGCCAGCAGTTTCATGGGGAGCGCAGATACGCAGTATTTT,CASSFMGSADTQYF
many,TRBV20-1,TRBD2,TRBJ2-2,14,TGCAGTGCTAGACTAGCGGGAACCACCGGGGAGCTGTTTTTT,CSARLAGTTGELFF
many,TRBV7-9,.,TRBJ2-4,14,TGTGCCAGCAGCTTCAGGGACCCTCGGGACATTCAGTACTTC,CASSFRDPRDIQYF
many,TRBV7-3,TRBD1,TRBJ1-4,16,TGTGCCAGCAGTTGGGACAGCGAAGAAGTGGATGAAAAACTGTTTTTT,CASSWDSEEVDEKLFF
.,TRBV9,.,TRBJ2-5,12,TGTGCCAGCAGCGATGGGGAAGAGACCCAGTACTTC,CASSDGEETQYF
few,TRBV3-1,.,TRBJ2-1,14,TGTGCCAGCACCACTAGCCCTAAATACAATGAGCAGTTCTTC,CASTTSPKYNEQFF
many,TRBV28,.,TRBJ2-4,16,TGTGCCAGCAGTTTACCCCCAGACAACACCAAAAACATTCAGTACTTC,CASSLPPDNTKNIQYF
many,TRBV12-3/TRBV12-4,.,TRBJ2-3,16,TGTGCCAGCAGTTTGGCCCGATTCGACTTCACCGATACGCAGTATTTT,CASSLARFDFTDTQYF
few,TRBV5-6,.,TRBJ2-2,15,TGTGCCAGCAGCTTGGAAGGCTGGGGTCCCGGGGAGCTGTTTTTT,CASSLEGWGPGELFF
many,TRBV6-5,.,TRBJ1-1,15,TGTGCCAGCAGTTACTCGAACAGGGTTAGCGCTGAAGCTTTCTTT,CASSYSNRVSAEAFF
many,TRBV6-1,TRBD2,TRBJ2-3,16,TGTGCCAGCAGTCATCGGACTAGCGGGATGGGGGATACGCAGTATTTT,CASSHRTSGMGDTQYF
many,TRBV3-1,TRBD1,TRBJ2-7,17,TGTGCCAGCAGCCATCCCAGGGGACAGGGGATCAACTACGAGCAGTACTTC,CASSHPRGQGINYEQYF
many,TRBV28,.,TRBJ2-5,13,TGTGCCAGCAGTCTTGGGACTCTAGAGACCCAGTACTTC,CASSLGTLETQYF
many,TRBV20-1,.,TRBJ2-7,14,TGCAGTGCTAGTAGACAGGCTAGCTCCTACGAGCAGTACTTC,CSASRQASSYEQYF
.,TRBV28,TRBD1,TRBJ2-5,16,TGTGCCAGCAGTTTATGGAGGGGACAGGGGACAGAGACCCAGTACTTC,CASSLWRGQGTETQYF
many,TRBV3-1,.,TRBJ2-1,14,TGTGCCAGCAGCCAAGTCCTCATGGGGAATGAGCAGTTCTTC,CASSQVLMGNEQFF
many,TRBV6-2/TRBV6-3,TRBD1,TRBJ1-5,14,TGTGCCAGCAGTTACGGACAGGGCAATCAGCCCCAGCATTTT,CASSYGQGNQPQHF
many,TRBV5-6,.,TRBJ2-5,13,TGTGCCAGCAGCTTGGGGGGTGGAGAGACCCAGTACTTC,CASSLGGGETQYF
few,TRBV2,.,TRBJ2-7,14,TGTGCCAGCAGTTACGGGACTGATCGCTACGAGCAGTACTTC,CASSYGTDRYEQYF
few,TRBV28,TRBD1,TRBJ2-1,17,TGTGCCAGCAGTTTCGAGTACCGACAGGGAAACTACAATGAGCAGTTCTTC,CASSFEYRQGNYNEQFF
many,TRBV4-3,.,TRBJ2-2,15,TGCGCCAGCAGCCAACGTTCACCGAACACCGGGGAGCTGTTTTTT,CASSQRSPNTGELFF
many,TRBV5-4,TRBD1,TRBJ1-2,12,TGTGCCAGCAGCTTCAGGGGGCATGGCTACACCTTC,CASSFRGHGYTF
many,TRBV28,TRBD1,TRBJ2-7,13,TGTGCCAGCAGTGACAGGGCTACCTACGAGCAGTACTTC,CASSDRATYEQYF
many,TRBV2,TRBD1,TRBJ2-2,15,TGTGCCAGCAGTGTCCACAGGGGGCGTACCGGGGAGCTGTTTTTT,CASSVHRGRTGELFF
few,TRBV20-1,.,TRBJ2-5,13,TGCAGTGCTAGACCCGGGACTGCCGAGACCCAGTACTTC,CSARPGTAETQYF
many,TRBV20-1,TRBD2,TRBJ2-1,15,TGCAGTGCTAGCCCTCCTAGCGGATCCTACAATGAGCAGTTCTTC,CSASPPSGSYNEQFF
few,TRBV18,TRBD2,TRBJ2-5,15,TGTGCCAGCTCACCCCAGACTAGCGGCGGAGAGACCCAGTACTTC,CASSPQTSGGETQYF
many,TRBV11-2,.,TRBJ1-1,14,TGTGCCAGCAGCCCGTGGACAGAGAACACTGAAGCTTTCTTT,CASSPWTENTEAFF
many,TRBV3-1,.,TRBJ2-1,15,TGTGCCAGCAGCCAAGTCAACCGACTTGCCGATGAGCAGTTCTTC,CASSQVNRLADEQFF
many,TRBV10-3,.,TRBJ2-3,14,TGTGCCATCAGTGAGGGGCTCCCCCCAGATACGCAGTATTTT,CAISEGLPPDTQYF
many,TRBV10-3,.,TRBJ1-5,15,TGTGCCATCAACGCTGACGGATTTAGCAATCAGCCCCAGCATTTT,CAINADGFSNQPQHF
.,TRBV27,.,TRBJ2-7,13,TGTGCCAGCAGTCCCCAGGATACCTACGAGCAGTACTTC,CASSPQDTYEQYF
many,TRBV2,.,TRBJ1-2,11,TGTGCCAGACTGTCTGACGGTGGCTACACCTTC,CARLSDGGYTF
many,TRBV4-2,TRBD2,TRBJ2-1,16,TGTGCCAGCAGTTCTTATAGCGGGAGGGCTTCTAATGAGCAGTTCTTC,CASSSYSGRASNEQFF
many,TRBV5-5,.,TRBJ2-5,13,TGTGCCAGCAGGCCCCAGGGCCAGGAGACCCAGTACTTC,CASRPQGQETQYF
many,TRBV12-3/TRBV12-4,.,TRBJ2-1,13,TGTGCCAGCAGTTTAGCGTTGTACAATGAGCAGTTCTTC,CASSLALYNEQFF
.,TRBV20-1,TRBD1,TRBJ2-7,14,TGCAGTGCTTCAGGGACAGGCTTATCCTACGAGCAGTACTTC,CSASGTGLSYEQYF
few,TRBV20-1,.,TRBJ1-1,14,TGCAGTGCTAGAGGGCAGGGTCTGGACACTGAAGCTTTCTTT,CSARGQGLDTEAFF
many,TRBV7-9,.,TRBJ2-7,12,TGTGCCAGCAGCGATTACTTCTACGAGCAGTACTTC,CASSDYFYEQYF
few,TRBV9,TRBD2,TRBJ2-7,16,TGTGCCAGCAGCGTATGGGAGCGGGGCCCCCCCTACGAGCAGTACTTC,CASSVWERGPPYEQYF
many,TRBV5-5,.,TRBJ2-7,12,TGTGCCAGCACCCTGCAGGGCTACGAGCAGTACTTC,CASTLQGYEQYF
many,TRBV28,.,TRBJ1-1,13,TGTGCCAGCGAGGCGGGGGTGAACACTGAAGCTTTCTTT,CASEAGVNTEAFF
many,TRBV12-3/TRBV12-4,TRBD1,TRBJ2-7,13,TGTGCCAGCAGTCCCCTGACAGGGCCCGAGCAGTACTTC,CASSPLTGPEQYF
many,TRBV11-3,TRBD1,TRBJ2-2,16,TGTGCCAGCAGCTTACCTTGGACAGGGGACACCGGGGAGCTGTTTTTT,CASSLPWTGDTGELFF
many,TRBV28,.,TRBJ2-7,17,TGTGCCAGCAGTCCGACAGGATCTTCTCTTTTCTCCTACGAGCAGTACTTC,CASSPTGSSLFSYEQYF
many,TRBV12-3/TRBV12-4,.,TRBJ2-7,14,TGTGCCAGCAGTTTAGCGGGGGAGGCCTACGAGCAGTACTTC,CASSLAGEAYEQYF
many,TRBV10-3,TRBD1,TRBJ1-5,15,TGTGCCATCAGGGAGGGACAGTCAAGCAATCAGCCCCAGCATTTT,CAIREGQSSNQPQHF
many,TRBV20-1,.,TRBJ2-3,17,TGCAGTGCTAGATCTGCTCTAATGGGAGCGGCCACAGATACGCAGTATTTT,CSARSALMGAATDTQYF
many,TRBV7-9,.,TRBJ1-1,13,TGTGCCAGCAGCCCCCGACTGAACACTGAAGCTTTCTTT,CASSPRLNTEAFF